This T cell receptor beta chain was obtained from a study of blood T cell repertoires in COVID-19. The CDR3 is made up of 15 amino acids. Trimming took off 0 bases at V and 0 bases at J, with 8 bases between the two ends. Germline V gene sequence: CDR1 LGHNA, CDR2 YNFKEQ. Assay: immunoSEQ multiplex PCR; the TCRdb copy retains only in-frame clones and omits some. The sample yields about 330,000 clones, roughly 90% seen once. The TCR was taken from a woman aged 50 to 60 with active or convalescent COVID-19. The chain employs TRBV4-2 and TRBJ1-2; weak D call: TRBD1 (5 bases). Sequencing used peripheral blood. The CDR3 sequence is CASSQDDSPNYGYTF. DNA for the CDR3: TGTGCCAGCAGCCAAGACGACAGCCCTAACTATGGCTACACCTTC.